This T cell receptor beta chain was captured by sequencing in a study of naive and memory T cell subsets. Study observations and caveats: Over 95% of naive TCR sequences appeared only once, unlike memory subsets. Diversity fell and Gini index rose from naive through CM, EM, EMRA. RNA-based TCR counts may shift with T cell activation and differentiation. Naive repertoires, especially CD8, held a few larger clonotypes, possibly memory cells re-expressing CD45RA.

The CDR3 is made up of 18 amino acids. Germline CDR1 LGHNA, CDR2 YSLEER. J was trimmed by 5 bases and V by 0 bases; bases with no gene match: 11. As regards this clonotype: The antigen is undetermined.

Both TRBC1 and TRBC2 were covered by a beta constant-region primer of two equimolar oligonucleotides. Ligated cDNA was amplified by four rounds of PCR with nested alpha and beta constant-region primers and SP2. An oligonucleotide with the SP2 primer and a 12-nucleotide UMI was ligated to the cDNA 3' end. TCRdb reprocessed the UMI-ligation and nested PCR reads via MiXCR and lists one record per CDR3 protein. The top ten hold 0.6% to 0.7% of the sample, which has under 150,000 distinct CDR3 sequences, approximately 21% seen once. The rearrangement joins TRBV4-3 to TRBJ2-7; TRBD2 aligns across 12 bases. The TCR sequence derives from a human donor in good health. Sequences were obtained from naive CD8+ T cells from blood. CDR3 nucleotides: TGCGCCAGCAGCCAAGAGACCGGGCTAGCGGGAGGGCCTAACGAGCAGTACTTC. This encodes CASSQETGLAGGPNEQYF.